Described below is a single TCR beta chain sequence and its context. This entry comes from a study of post-analysis software for immune sequencing data. The wider study: Relapsing-remitting, secondary progressive and progressive-relapsing multiple sclerosis courses were included.

Presence of unique molecular identifiers characterized the TCR beta cDNA libraries. The T cell input of roughly 0.95 to 10 million gave roughly 0.5 million cDNA molecules. Via MiXCR, TCRdb re-called the PCR reads, giving one row per CDR3 protein. The table includes under 900,000 distinct CDR3 sequences, roughly half detected once. Material for sequencing was blood. The origin of this receptor is a girl aged 5-17 years with multiple sclerosis.

DNA of the CDR3: TGTGCCAGCAGCCAACTGCAGGAATTACACTATGGCTACACCTTC. It translates to CASSQLQELHYGYTF. The chain has TRBV3-1 and TRBJ1-2; no clear D. Germline values: CDR1 LGHDT, CDR2 YNNKEL (reference sequence). CDR3 length: 15 amino acids. V lost 2 bases and J lost 3, with 13 bases in between.